The rows below give T cell receptor beta chains drawn from one sample of a study of blood T cell repertoires in COVID-19. Assay used: immunoSEQ multiplex PCR; TCRdb lists only in-frame clones, some missing. The sample consists of 240,000 or so clones, around 83% of them appearing once. The sequencing input was peripheral blood. The receptors stem from a woman over 75 with acute or convalescent COVID-19. CDR3s include the opening cysteine and the closing phenylalanine or tryptophan. Fields, in order: clone size, D gene, V gene, J gene, CDR3 protein, CDR3 DNA. A D gene is named only where the DNA matches it firmly. The size entry is marked missing in some rows and otherwise reads once, few, many or a size class.

clone_size: NA
d_call: NA
v_call: TRBV3-1/TRBV3-2
j_call: TRBJ1-1
cdr3_aa: CASRRTAGTEAFF
cdr3_nt: TGTGCCAGCAGAAGGACTGCGGGCACTGAAGCTTTCTTT

clone_size: NA
d_call: NA
v_call: TRBV5-1
j_call: TRBJ1-2
cdr3_aa: CASSRRTDFNYGYTF
cdr3_nt: TGCGCCAGCAGCCGCCGGACAGACTTTAACTATGGCTACACCTTC

clone_size: NA
d_call: NA
v_call: TRBV28
j_call: TRBJ2-7
cdr3_aa: CASSLTGSYEQYF
cdr3_nt: TGTGCCAGCAGTTTAACAGGGTCCTACGAGCAGTACTTC

clone_size: NA
d_call: NA
v_call: TRBV6-5
j_call: TRBJ2-3
cdr3_aa: CASSYSQDTQYF
cdr3_nt: TGTGCCAGCAGTTACTCCCAGGATACGCAGTATTTT

clone_size: NA
d_call: TRBD1
v_call: TRBV6-1
j_call: TRBJ1-2
cdr3_aa: CASSEAPGTGAFYTF
cdr3_nt: TGTGCCAGCAGTGAAGCCCCCGGGACAGGGGCTTTCTACACCTTC

clone_size: NA
d_call: NA
v_call: TRBV29-1
j_call: TRBJ1-4
cdr3_aa: CSVDSSEKLFF
cdr3_nt: TGCAGCGTTGATTCGAGTGAAAAACTGTTTTTT

clone_size: NA
d_call: NA
v_call: TRBV12-5
j_call: TRBJ1-6
cdr3_aa: CASALGGGGSSYNSPLHF
cdr3_nt: TGTGCTAGTGCCCTGGGGGGGGGTGGGAGCTCCTATAATTCACCCCTCCACTTT

clone_size: once
d_call: NA
v_call: TRBV19
j_call: TRBJ2-3
cdr3_aa: CASTSQPAGSTDTQYF
cdr3_nt: TGTGCCAGTACCAGCCAGCCTGCGGGTAGCACAGATACGCAGTATTTT

clone_size: NA
d_call: NA
v_call: TRBV28
j_call: TRBJ1-5
cdr3_aa: CASISGLSQPQHF
cdr3_nt: TGTGCCAGCATATCTGGACTTTCCCAGCCCCAGCATTTT

clone_size: NA
d_call: NA
v_call: TRBV4-1
j_call: TRBJ1-3
cdr3_aa: CASSQDRGIESGNTIYF
cdr3_nt: TGCGCCAGCAGCCAAGATAGGGGGATAGAGTCTGGAAACACCATATATTTT

clone_size: once
d_call: NA
v_call: TRBV28
j_call: TRBJ1-1
cdr3_aa: CASSLGGTNTEAFF
cdr3_nt: TGTGCCAGCAGTTTGGGGGGTACCAACACTGAAGCTTTCTTT

clone_size: NA
d_call: TRBD1
v_call: TRBV4-1
j_call: TRBJ2-7
cdr3_aa: CASSHGQGDEQYF
cdr3_nt: TGCGCCAGCAGCCACGGACAGGGGGACGAGCAGTACTTC

clone_size: few
d_call: TRBD1
v_call: TRBV19
j_call: TRBJ1-5
cdr3_aa: CASSTPYTSTQGWLQPQHF
cdr3_nt: TGTGCCAGTAGTACCCCTTACACCTCCACACAGGGGTGGTTGCAGCCCCAGCATTTT

clone_size: NA
d_call: NA
v_call: TRBV6-5
j_call: TRBJ1-5
cdr3_aa: CASEGDRSNQPQHF
cdr3_nt: TGTGCCAGCGAAGGGGATAGGAGCAATCAGCCCCAGCATTTT

clone_size: many
d_call: NA
v_call: TRBV12-2
j_call: TRBJ1-5
cdr3_aa: CASRLANGTPSNQPQHF
cdr3_nt: TGTGCAAGTCGCTTAGCAAATGGGACACCTAGCAATCAGCCCCAGCATTTT

clone_size: NA
d_call: TRBD1
v_call: TRBV28
j_call: TRBJ2-1
cdr3_aa: CASRPNRGISYNEQFF
cdr3_nt: TGTGCCAGCCGGCCGAACAGGGGCATATCCTACAATGAGCAGTTCTTC

clone_size: once
d_call: NA
v_call: TRBV11-2
j_call: TRBJ2-5
cdr3_aa: CASSLDNKGRETQYF
cdr3_nt: TGTGCCAGCAGCTTAGATAACAAGGGGCGAGAGACCCAGTACTTC

clone_size: once
d_call: NA
v_call: TRBV28
j_call: TRBJ1-1
cdr3_aa: CASSFNRNTEAFF
cdr3_nt: TGTGCCAGCAGTTTTAACAGGAACACTGAAGCTTTCTTT

clone_size: NA
d_call: TRBD2
v_call: TRBV27
j_call: TRBJ2-2
cdr3_aa: CASSFAGRTGELFF
cdr3_nt: TGTGCCAGCAGTTTTGCCGGGAGGACCGGGGAGCTGTTTTTT

clone_size: NA
d_call: TRBD1
v_call: TRBV6-2/TRBV6-3
j_call: TRBJ2-1
cdr3_aa: CASSYSGDRGLRRKFF
cdr3_nt: TGTGCCAGCAGTTACTCGGGGGACAGGGGTTTACGGAGGAAGTTCTTC

clone_size: NA
d_call: TRBD2
v_call: TRBV10-2
j_call: TRBJ2-1
cdr3_aa: CASSELPSGGVTPYNEQFF
cdr3_nt: TGCGCCAGCAGTGAACTCCCCAGCGGGGGGGTAACACCCTACAATGAGCAGTTCTTC

clone_size: NA
d_call: NA
v_call: TRBV6-6
j_call: TRBJ1-2
cdr3_aa: CASSYFGGLNYGYTF
cdr3_nt: TGTGCCAGCAGTTACTTCGGCGGGCTTAACTATGGCTACACCTTC

clone_size: once
d_call: NA
v_call: TRBV28
j_call: TRBJ2-5
cdr3_aa: CASSLQVPETQYF
cdr3_nt: TGTGCCAGCAGTTTACAGGTACCAGAGACCCAGTACTTC

clone_size: NA
d_call: NA
v_call: TRBV5-1
j_call: TRBJ1-6
cdr3_aa: CASSLEQGRPPLHF
cdr3_nt: TGCGCCAGCAGCTTGGAACAGGGTAGGCCACCCCTCCACTTT

clone_size: NA
d_call: NA
v_call: TRBV19
j_call: TRBJ1-1
cdr3_aa: CASSIGGGRRDTEAFF
cdr3_nt: TGTGCCAGTAGTATTGGCGGGGGGCGAAGGGACACTGAAGCTTTCTTT

clone_size: NA
d_call: TRBD1
v_call: TRBV12-3/TRBV12-4
j_call: TRBJ1-2
cdr3_aa: CASSSGTAYGYTF
cdr3_nt: TGTGCCAGCAGTTCCGGGACAGCCTATGGCTACACCTTC

clone_size: NA
d_call: TRBD1
v_call: TRBV20-1
j_call: TRBJ1-5
cdr3_aa: CSASAGQGVNQPQHF
cdr3_nt: TGCAGTGCTAGTGCGGGACAGGGCGTCAATCAGCCCCAGCATTTT

clone_size: few
d_call: TRBD1
v_call: TRBV6-5
j_call: TRBJ1-5
cdr3_aa: CASSSGGNDQPQHF
cdr3_nt: TGTGCCAGCAGTTCAGGGGGGAACGATCAGCCCCAGCATTTT

clone_size: NA
d_call: TRBD1
v_call: TRBV6-5
j_call: TRBJ1-5
cdr3_aa: CASSKPGQGNQPQHF
cdr3_nt: TGTGCCAGCAGCAAACCGGGACAGGGCAATCAGCCCCAGCATTTT

clone_size: NA
d_call: NA
v_call: TRBV6-5
j_call: TRBJ1-6
cdr3_aa: CASGRLYNSPLHF
cdr3_nt: TGTGCCAGCGGGAGACTATATAATTCACCCCTCCACTTT

clone_size: NA
d_call: NA
v_call: TRBV6-6
j_call: TRBJ2-5
cdr3_aa: CASSYPGGSETQYF
cdr3_nt: TGTGCCAGCAGTTACCCAGGGGGGTCGGAGACCCAGTACTTC

clone_size: NA
d_call: NA
v_call: TRBV18
j_call: TRBJ1-2
cdr3_aa: CASSPPGGGGGYTF
cdr3_nt: TGTGCCAGCTCACCACCGGGAGGGGGAGGTGGCTACACCTTC

clone_size: NA
d_call: TRBD1
v_call: TRBV19
j_call: TRBJ1-5
cdr3_aa: CASTPGTESQPQHF
cdr3_nt: TGTGCCAGTACCCCCGGGACAGAAAGTCAGCCCCAGCATTTT

clone_size: NA
d_call: NA
v_call: TRBV2
j_call: TRBJ1-6
cdr3_aa: CASSTLGGGSNSPLHF
cdr3_nt: TGTGCCAGCAGTACCCTCGGGGGGGGGAGTAATTCACCCCTCCACTTT

clone_size: NA
d_call: TRBD2
v_call: TRBV7-2
j_call: TRBJ2-3
cdr3_aa: CASSLAPGGGNTDTQYF
cdr3_nt: TGTGCCAGCAGCTTAGCGCCCGGCGGGGGGAACACAGATACGCAGTATTTT

clone_size: few
d_call: NA
v_call: TRBV9
j_call: TRBJ1-1
cdr3_aa: CASSGGQYTEAFF
cdr3_nt: TGTGCCAGCAGCGGGGGGCAGTACACTGAAGCTTTCTTT

clone_size: NA
d_call: NA
v_call: TRBV5-4
j_call: TRBJ2-3
cdr3_aa: CASSLPGAGTDTQYF
cdr3_nt: TGTGCCAGCAGCTTACCAGGGGCTGGCACAGATACGCAGTATTTT

clone_size: NA
d_call: TRBD1
v_call: TRBV2
j_call: TRBJ1-1
cdr3_aa: CARGQGVLNTEAFF
cdr3_nt: TGTGCCAGAGGACAGGGGGTTCTGAACACTGAAGCTTTCTTT

clone_size: NA
d_call: TRBD1
v_call: TRBV25-1
j_call: TRBJ1-1
cdr3_aa: CASRQTTGANTEAFF
cdr3_nt: TGTGCCAGCAGACAGACGACAGGGGCGAACACTGAAGCTTTCTTT

clone_size: NA
d_call: NA
v_call: TRBV6-1
j_call: TRBJ1-2
cdr3_aa: CASSEQQGANYGYTF
cdr3_nt: TGTGCCAGCAGTGAACAACAGGGAGCTAACTATGGCTACACCTTC

clone_size: NA
d_call: TRBD1
v_call: TRBV7-9
j_call: TRBJ1-2
cdr3_aa: CASSLAEGQGKFKYTF
cdr3_nt: TGTGCCAGCAGCTTAGCGGAGGGACAGGGGAAGTTTAAGTACACCTTC

clone_size: NA
d_call: NA
v_call: TRBV6-1
j_call: TRBJ1-5
cdr3_aa: CASSEPERGGQPQHF
cdr3_nt: TGTGCCAGCAGTGAACCCGAGAGAGGAGGGCAGCCCCAGCATTTT

clone_size: once
d_call: NA
v_call: TRBV5-1
j_call: TRBJ2-1
cdr3_aa: CASSSDGWNEQFF
cdr3_nt: TGCGCCAGCAGCTCAGACGGGTGGAATGAGCAGTTCTTC

clone_size: NA
d_call: NA
v_call: TRBV5-1
j_call: TRBJ1-1
cdr3_aa: CASSPPQLTEAFF
cdr3_nt: TGCGCCAGCAGCCCTCCTCAGTTAACTGAAGCTTTCTTT

clone_size: NA
d_call: NA
v_call: TRBV2
j_call: TRBJ1-2
cdr3_aa: CASSGGPNYGYTF
cdr3_nt: TGTGCCAGCAGTGGGGGCCCTAACTATGGCTACACCTTC

clone_size: NA
d_call: NA
v_call: TRBV5-8
j_call: TRBJ2-2
cdr3_aa: CASSLRGFVDTGELFF
cdr3_nt: TGTGCCAGCAGCTTGCGAGGGTTCGTGGACACCGGGGAGCTGTTTTTT

clone_size: NA
d_call: NA
v_call: TRBV3-1/TRBV3-2
j_call: TRBJ1-1
cdr3_aa: CASSYLGLWAFF
cdr3_nt: TGTGCCAGCAGCTACTTGGGGCTCTGGGCTTTCTTT